These T cell receptor beta chains were read from a single sample in a study of CD8+ T cells in alopecia areata. Some clones are missing from TCRdb's copy, which holds only in-frame ones; the method was immunoSEQ multiplex PCR. The data show hundreds of thousands of clones, 67% seen once. This material consisted of CD4+ T cells sorted from blood, taken at week 0. These receptors were collected from a human donor with alopecia areata. The CDR3 runs from the conserved cysteine through the conserved F or W. Fields, in order: clone size, J gene, V gene, D gene, CDR3 DNA, CDR3 protein. The D gene is left open where the match is weak. The size field is filled for only some rows; it gives once, few, many or a size class.

-	TRBJ2-7	TRBV5-1	TRBD1	TGCGCCAGCAGCTTGTGGGCGACGGGACAGGGGCAGTCCTACGAGCAGTACTTC	CASSLWATGQGQSYEQYF
-	TRBJ2-5	TRBV5-1	-	TGCGCCAGCAGCCAGGGTAACCGGGAGACCCAGTACTTC	CASSQGNRETQYF
-	TRBJ2-5	TRBV5-1	-	TGCGCCAGCAGCTTTGACCTGTACCAAGAGACCCAGTACTTC	CASSFDLYQETQYF
-	TRBJ2-5	TRBV6-5	-	TGTGCCAGCAGTACAGGTGTTCAAGAGACCCAGTACTTC	CASSTGVQETQYF
-	TRBJ2-6	TRBV30	-	TGTGCCTGGAGCAGCTCTGGGGCCAACGTCCTGACTTTC	CAWSSSGANVLTF
-	TRBJ2-7	TRBV29-1	TRBD1	TGCAGCGTTGTTTCAGGGGGCGGCGACGAGCAGTACTTC	CSVVSGGGDEQYF
once	TRBJ2-1	TRBV15	TRBD1	TGTGCCACCAGCACCTCGGACAGGTCCTACAATGAGCAGTTCTTC	CATSTSDRSYNEQFF
-	TRBJ2-5	TRBV23-1	TRBD1	TGCGCCAGAAGACAGGGTCAAGAGACCCAGTACTTC	CARRQGQETQYF
-	TRBJ2-3	TRBV7-9	-	TGTGCCAGCACGGTAGGGGGGTCTACAGATACGCAGTATTTT	CASTVGGSTDTQYF
few	TRBJ2-7	TRBV15	-	TGTGCCACCAGCAGAGTGGTCGGCAGACGCGCCTACGAGCAGTACTTC	CATSRVVGRRAYEQYF
once	TRBJ2-5	TRBV2	-	TGTGCCAGCAGTGAGACCCGGGGGGCGGAGACCCAGTACTTC	CASSETRGAETQYF
-	TRBJ2-1	TRBV6-5	-	TGTGCCAGCAGTTACGGCCAGGGCGGTGAGCAGTTCTTC	CASSYGQGGEQFF
-	TRBJ2-5	TRBV6-1	-	TGTGCCGCGGACCGGTCCGTTACCTCCCGGGAGACCCAGTACTTC	CAADRSVTSRETQYF
-	TRBJ1-6	TRBV10-3	-	TGTGCCATCAGTGAGGATCAGCGAGGTAATTCACCCCTCCACTTT	CAISEDQRGNSPLHF
-	TRBJ2-5	TRBV11-1	TRBD1	TGTGCCAGCAGCCAGGACAGGGGACGTGAGACCCAGTACTTC	CASSQDRGRETQYF
-	TRBJ2-3	TRBV29-1	-	TGCAGCGTAGCGTGGGGGCTGGATACGCAGTATTTT	CSVAWGLDTQYF
few	TRBJ2-1	TRBV15	TRBD1	TGTGCCACCAGCAGAGATCACGCCGGGACAGGGTACGATGAGCAGTTCTTC	CATSRDHAGTGYDEQFF
few	TRBJ1-1	TRBV29-1	-	TGCAGCGTTCTGAAATCGGGGGGTTACACTGAAGCTTTCTTT	CSVLKSGGYTEAFF
-	TRBJ1-1	TRBV2	-	TGTGCCAGCAGTGAAACCCAGCGTGGTGAAGCTTTCTTT	CASSETQRGEAFF
-	TRBJ1-5	TRBV7-2	-	TGTGCCAGCAGCTTCCGAGGGCAGCCCCAGCATTTT	CASSFRGQPQHF
-	TRBJ1-4	TRBV6-6	-	TGTGCCAGCAGTTACAGACAGCCTAATGAAAAACTGTTTTTT	CASSYRQPNEKLFF
-	TRBJ1-6	TRBV5-4	-	TGTGCCAGCAGCTTGGTCACGAATTCACCCCTCCACTTT	CASSLVTNSPLHF
-	TRBJ2-3	TRBV7-6	-	TGTGCCAGCAGCCAATTCAGTTTCTCTAGCACAGATACGCAGTATTTT	CASSQFSFSSTDTQYF
-	TRBJ2-7	TRBV5-1	-	TGCGCCAGCAGCTTGGCTGGTCGGCCCTACGAGCAGTACTTC	CASSLAGRPYEQYF
-	TRBJ1-6	TRBV7-2	TRBD1	TGTGCCAGCAGCTCCTCAGGGGGCAATTCACCCCTCCACTTT	CASSSSGGNSPLHF
few	TRBJ2-3	TRBV29-1	-	TGCAGCGCTGCTCGGAGGGGCACAGATACGCAGTATTTT	CSAARRGTDTQYF
-	TRBJ2-7	TRBV4-2	TRBD2	TGTGCCAGCAGCCTAACGACTAGCGGGGGCGTAACCTACGAGCAGTACTTC	CASSLTTSGGVTYEQYF
-	TRBJ2-3	TRBV4-2	-	TGTGCCAGCAGCCATGACCTACCGGGGCAGAGCGCTAGCACAGATACGCAGTATTTT	CASSHDLPGQSASTDTQYF
few	TRBJ2-3	TRBV5-6	TRBD2	TGTGCCAGCAGCTTACCTAGCGGGGAAGTAGATACGCAGTATTTT	CASSLPSGEVDTQYF
-	TRBJ1-2	TRBV18	-	TGTGCCAGCTCACCAACGCCTCAAGGGGGTCATACCTTC	CASSPTPQGGHTF
few	TRBJ2-2	TRBV21-1	-	TGTGCCAGCAGCAGTTGGCAGGGTAACAACGGGGACACCGGGGAGCTGTTTTTT	CASSSWQGNNGDTGELFF
few	TRBJ2-7	TRBV11-2	-	TGTGCCAGCAGCCCAGGACGGAACTCCTACGAGCAGTACTTC	CASSPGRNSYEQYF
-	TRBJ1-1	TRBV5-4	TRBD1	TGTGCCAGCAGCCGACGGCCGGGACAGGGGCCCACTGAAGCTTTCTTT	CASSRRPGQGPTEAFF